These 14 T cell receptor beta chains came from one sample sequenced in a study of blood T cell repertoires in COVID-19. Here immunoSEQ multiplex PCR was the method, and the copy in TCRdb shows in-frame clones only, minus some. Of some 240,000 clones listed, around 87% are singletons. The sequenced sample consisted of peripheral blood. The receptor source for this set is a man aged 60-69 years who had recovered from COVID-19.

This sequence joins TRBV2 and TRBJ2-1; TRBD2 aligns across 9 bases. The germline V gene encodes CDR1 SNHLY and CDR2 FYNNEI. V was clipped by 3 bases and J by 6 bases; unmatched bases: 6. CDR3 length: 15 residues. The DNA for the CDR3 is TGTGCCAGCAGTGAGACAGCGGGGGGACCCAATGAGCAGTTCTTC. This translates into CASSETAGGPNEQFF.

The V gene is TRBV11-2, the J gene TRBJ1-2, with D possibly being TRBD1 (6 bases). CDR3 size: 15 residues. CDR1 SGHAT and CDR2 FQNNGV come from the germline V gene. With 1 base removed from V and 2 bases from J, the gap between germline ends came to 11 bases. CDR3: CASSLVGQGNYGYTF. CDR3 coding DNA: TGTGCCAGCAGCTTAGTTGGTCAGGGGAACTATGGCTACACCTTC.

The chain uses TRBV5-6 and TRBJ2-7; 10 bases are shared with TRBD2. The ends lost 4 bases at V and 0 bases at J; junction bases unmatched: 7. Germline-derived CDR1 and CDR2 are SGHDT and YYEEEE. This CDR3 comprises 16 residues. DNA of the CDR3: TGTGCCAGCAGCCGGCTAGCGGGGGTGAGCTCCTACGAGCAGTACGTC. Amino acid sequence: CASSRLAGVSSYEQYV.

The rearrangement links TRBV2 to TRBJ1-2, with D unclear. Germline V lookup: CDR1 SNHLY, CDR2 FYNNEI. This CDR3 comprises 12 residues. Trimming cost V 6 bases and J 4 bases, with 9 bases left between them. The CDR3 is CASSRLSYGYTF. The DNA for the CDR3 is TGTGCCAGCAGCCGACTGTCCTATGGCTACACCTTC.

This clone was recorded only once. The chain uses TRBV2 and TRBJ2-3; 9 positions match TRBD1. This CDR3 comprises 14 residues. Per the germline V gene, CDR1 is SNHLY and CDR2 is FYNNEI. V was pared by 7 bases and J by 1 base, with 3 bases of the junction left unmatched. This CDR3 is CASMRTGGTDTQYF. CDR3 sequence (DNA): TGTGCCAGCATGAGGACAGGGGGCACAGATACGCAGTATTTT.

The gene calls are TRBV4-2 and TRBJ2-1, with 7 bases matching TRBD2. Germline CDR1 and CDR2: LGHNA and YNFKEQ. The CDR3 totals 16 residues. The J segment lost 9 bases and the V segment lost 0 bases, leaving 11 bases of the junction unmatched. The CDR3 loop is CASSQDFQGLQVEQFF. CDR3 bases: TGTGCCAGCAGCCAAGATTTCCAGGGACTACAGGTTGAGCAGTTCTTC.

The chain recombines TRBV6-6 with TRBJ1-1; D gene ambiguous. There are 16 residues in the CDR3. Between the trimmed V and J ends, which lost 2 bases and 0 bases, there was a span of 13 bases. Per germline, CDR1 MNHNY and CDR2 SVGAGI (reference sequence). The CDR3 reads CASSYPTRSVNTEAFF. The CDR3 DNA reads as TGTGCCAGCAGTTACCCGACTCGATCGGTGAACACTGAAGCTTTCTTT.

This clone was seen a single time. The J gene is TRBJ1-5, the V gene TRBV3-1 (or the pseudogene TRBV3-2), with D tentatively TRBD1 (5 bases). The CDR3 consists of 14 residues. V lost 0 bases to trimming and J lost 7 bases, with 10 bases between them. Per the germline V gene, CDR1 is LGHDT and CDR2 is YNNKEL (reference sequence). CDR3 sequence reads: CASSQEPGRQPQHF. CDR3 DNA sequence: TGTGCCAGCAGCCAAGAGCCAGGGCGCCAGCCCCAGCATTTT.

The DNA for the CDR3 is TGTGCCAGCAGCTTGGACACCCTCTCCTACAATGAGCAGTTCTTC. Protein: CASSLDTLSYNEQFF. J is TRBJ2-1 and V is TRBV5-6; no definite D call. CDR1 and CDR2 from the germline V gene are SGHDT and YYEEEE. This CDR3 region has 15 residues. V dropped 0 bases and J dropped 0 bases, with 7 bases sitting between them.

The chain combines TRBV6-6 with TRBJ2-3, with 7 nucleotides matching TRBD2. After removal of 4 bases from V and 5 bases from J, the junction contained 9 bases not matched to a gene. The CDR3 loop spans 15 amino acids. Germline CDR1 is MNHNY and CDR2 is SVGAGI (reference sequence). This chain's CDR3 is CASSSQAGVIDTQYF. The DNA of the CDR3 is TGTGCCAGCAGTTCCCAGGCGGGGGTTATAGATACGCAGTATTTT.

The rearrangement uses TRBV4-2 and TRBJ1-2; D possibly corresponds to TRBD1 (6 bases). The ends were cut back, 6 bases at V and 2 bases at J, with 10 bases in the middle. The germline gives CDR1 LGHNA, CDR2 YNFKEQ. The CDR3 sequence is 13 residues long. The CDR3 nucleotides read TGTGCCAGCAGACCAGGGGAGAACTATGGCTACACCTTC. Protein: CASRPGENYGYTF.

V and J are TRBV6-1 and TRBJ1-4; D remains ambiguous. This CDR3 region has 15 residues. With 2 bases removed from V and 0 bases from J, the gap between germline ends came to 7 bases. Germline-derived CDR1 and CDR2 are MNHNS and SASEGT. The CDR3 DNA reads as TGTGCCAGCAGTGAACGGAGCGCAACTAATGAAAAACTGTTTTTT. Its protein is CASSERSATNEKLFF.

The J gene is TRBJ1-2, the V gene TRBV12-3 or TRBV12-4, with D uncertain. With 7 bases removed from V and 6 bases from J, the gap between germline ends came to 12 bases. The CDR3 covers 12 residues. CDR3 nucleotides: TGTGCCAGCACCAGAGGGTTCAATGGCTACACCTTC. Protein: CASTRGFNGYTF.

V is TRBV5-5 and J is TRBJ2-2, with 13 bases fitting TRBD2. V shed 1 base and J 2 bases; nucleotides not matched to a gene: 5. There are 18 residues in the CDR3. The germline gives CDR1 SGHKS, CDR2 YYEKEE (reference sequence). CDR3 in amino acids: CASSLPLAGGLNTGELFF. CDR3 in DNA: TGTGCCAGCAGCTTGCCACTAGCGGGGGGGTTAAACACCGGGGAGCTGTTTTTT.